This entry features one T cell receptor (beta chain) sequence. In the source study's methods: Researchers report that nucleated cell counts were estimated from reference gene primer amplification. Libraries were prepared by immunoSEQ multiplex PCR; TCRdb keeps only in-frame clonotypes and omits some of them. For V, J and clone size, that table is used; D and trimming come from the DNA. This sample has under 250,000 clones, with about nine tenths found just once. These data belong to a study of blood T cell repertoires in COVID-19. At the level of the study: Researchers got acute and convalescent COVID-19 samples from the United States, Italy and Spain. PBMCs, B-cell-depleted T cells, or T cells were the source of the cDNA or gDNA that made up the material.

The germline CDR1 and CDR2 sequences are SGHDT and YYEEEE. This CDR3 comprises 16 residues. V gave up 1 base and J gave up 1 base, with 14 bases separating them. The sequence was collected from a man aged 40-50 years with acute or convalescent COVID-19. What was sequenced was peripheral blood. The J gene is TRBJ2-5, the V gene TRBV5-6; possible D gene TRBD2, 5 bases. In nucleotides, the CDR3 is TGTGCCAGCAGCTTGTTTGACGGTGGGAGCCAAGAGACCCAGTACTTC. This sequence encodes CASSLFDGGSQETQYF.